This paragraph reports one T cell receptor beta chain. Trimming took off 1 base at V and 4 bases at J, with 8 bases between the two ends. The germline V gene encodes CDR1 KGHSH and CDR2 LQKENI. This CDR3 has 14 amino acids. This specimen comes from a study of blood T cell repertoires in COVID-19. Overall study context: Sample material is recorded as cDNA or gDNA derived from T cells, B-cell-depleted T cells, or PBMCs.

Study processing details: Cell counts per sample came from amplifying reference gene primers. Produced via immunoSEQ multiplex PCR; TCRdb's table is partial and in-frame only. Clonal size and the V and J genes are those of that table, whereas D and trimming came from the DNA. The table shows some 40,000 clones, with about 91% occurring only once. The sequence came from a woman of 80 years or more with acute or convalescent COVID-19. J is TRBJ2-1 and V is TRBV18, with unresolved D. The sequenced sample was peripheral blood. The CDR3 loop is CASSPQVGYNEQFF. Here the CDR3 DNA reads TGTGCCAGCTCACCACAGGTCGGGTACAATGAGCAGTTCTTC.